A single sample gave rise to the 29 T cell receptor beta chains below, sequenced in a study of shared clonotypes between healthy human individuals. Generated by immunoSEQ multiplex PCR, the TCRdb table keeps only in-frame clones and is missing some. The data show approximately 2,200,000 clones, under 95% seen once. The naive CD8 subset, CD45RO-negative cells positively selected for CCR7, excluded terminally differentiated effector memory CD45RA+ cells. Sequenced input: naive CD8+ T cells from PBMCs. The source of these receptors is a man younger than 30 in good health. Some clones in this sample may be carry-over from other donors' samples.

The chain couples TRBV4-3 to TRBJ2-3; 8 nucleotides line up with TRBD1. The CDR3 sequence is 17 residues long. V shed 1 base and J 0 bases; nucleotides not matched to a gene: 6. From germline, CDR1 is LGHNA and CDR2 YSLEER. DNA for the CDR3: TGCGCCAGCAGCCAAGGGAGGCGGGACAGGAGCACAGATACGCAGTATTTT. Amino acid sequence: CASSQGRRDRSTDTQYF.

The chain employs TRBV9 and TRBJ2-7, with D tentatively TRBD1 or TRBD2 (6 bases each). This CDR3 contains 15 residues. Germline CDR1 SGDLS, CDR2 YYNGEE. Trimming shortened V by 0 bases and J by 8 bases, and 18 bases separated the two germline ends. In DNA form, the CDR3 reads TGTGCCAGCAGCGTAGGCGCGACAGGAGGGGCTCAGCAGTACTTC. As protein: CASSVGATGGAQQYF.

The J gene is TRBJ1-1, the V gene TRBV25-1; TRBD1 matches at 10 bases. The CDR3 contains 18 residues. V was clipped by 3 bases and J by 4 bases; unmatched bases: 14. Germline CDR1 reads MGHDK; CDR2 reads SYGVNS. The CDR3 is CASSDGLVRQGAPTEAFF. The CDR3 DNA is TGTGCCAGCAGTGATGGATTGGTGAGACAGGGGGCGCCCACTGAAGCTTTCTTT.

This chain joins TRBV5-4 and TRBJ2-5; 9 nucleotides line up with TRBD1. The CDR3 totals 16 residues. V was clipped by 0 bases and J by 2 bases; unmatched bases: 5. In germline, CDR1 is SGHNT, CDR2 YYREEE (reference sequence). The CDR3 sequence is CASSLGGTGSQETQYF. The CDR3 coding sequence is TGTGCCAGCAGCTTGGGCGGGACAGGGTCACAAGAGACCCAGTACTTC.

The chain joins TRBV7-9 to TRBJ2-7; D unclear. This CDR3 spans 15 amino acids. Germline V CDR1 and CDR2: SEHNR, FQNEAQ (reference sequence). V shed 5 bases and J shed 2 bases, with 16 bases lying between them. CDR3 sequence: CASSQNSHFTYEQYF. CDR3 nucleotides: TGTGCCAGCAGCCAAAATTCCCATTTCACCTACGAGCAGTACTTC.

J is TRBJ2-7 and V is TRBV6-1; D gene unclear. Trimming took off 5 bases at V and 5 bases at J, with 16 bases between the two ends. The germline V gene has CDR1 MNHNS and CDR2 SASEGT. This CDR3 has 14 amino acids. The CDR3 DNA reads TGTGCCAGCAGTCCCGGGCCCCACGGCGACGAGCAGTACTTC. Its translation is CASSPGPHGDEQYF.

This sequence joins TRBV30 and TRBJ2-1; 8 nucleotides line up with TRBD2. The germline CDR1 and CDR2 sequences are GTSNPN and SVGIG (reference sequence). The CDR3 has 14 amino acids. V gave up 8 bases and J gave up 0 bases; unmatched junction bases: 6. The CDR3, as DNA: TGTGCCATCGACAGCGGGAGCTCCTACAATGAGCAGTTCTTC. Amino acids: CAIDSGSSYNEQFF.

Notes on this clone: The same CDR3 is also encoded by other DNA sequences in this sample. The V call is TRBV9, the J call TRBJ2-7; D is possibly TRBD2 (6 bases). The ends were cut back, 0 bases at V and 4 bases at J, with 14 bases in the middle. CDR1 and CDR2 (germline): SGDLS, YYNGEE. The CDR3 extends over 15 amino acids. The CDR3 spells CASSVGGGEGYEQYF. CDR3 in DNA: TGTGCCAGCAGCGTAGGTGGAGGGGAAGGGTACGAGCAGTACTTC.

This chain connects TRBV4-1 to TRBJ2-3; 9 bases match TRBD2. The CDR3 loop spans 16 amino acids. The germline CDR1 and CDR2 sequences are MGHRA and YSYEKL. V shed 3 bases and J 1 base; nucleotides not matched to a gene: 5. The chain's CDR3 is CASSHPAGGRTDTQYF. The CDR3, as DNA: TGCGCCAGCAGCCATCCGGCGGGAGGGCGCACAGATACGCAGTATTTT.

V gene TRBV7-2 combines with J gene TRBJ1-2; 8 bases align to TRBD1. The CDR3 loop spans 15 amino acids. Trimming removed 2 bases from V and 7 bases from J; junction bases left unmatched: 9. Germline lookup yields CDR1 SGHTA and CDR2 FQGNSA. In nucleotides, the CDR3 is TGTGCCAGCAGCTTACCCTCGGACAGGGTATCTGGCTACACCTTC. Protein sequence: CASSLPSDRVSGYTF. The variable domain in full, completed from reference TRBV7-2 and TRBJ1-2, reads GAGVSQSPSNKVTEKGKDVELRCDPISGHTALYWYRQSLGQGLEFLIYFQGNSAPDKSGLPSDRFSAERTGGSVSTLTIQRTQQEDSAVYLCASSLPSDRVSGYTFGSGTRLTVV.

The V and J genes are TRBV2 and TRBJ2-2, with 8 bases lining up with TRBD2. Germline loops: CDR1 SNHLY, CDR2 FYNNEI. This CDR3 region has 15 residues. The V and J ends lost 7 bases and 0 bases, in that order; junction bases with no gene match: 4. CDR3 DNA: TGTGCCAGCACCCCGGGACTAGCGAACACCGGGGAGCTGTTTTTT. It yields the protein CASTPGLANTGELFF.

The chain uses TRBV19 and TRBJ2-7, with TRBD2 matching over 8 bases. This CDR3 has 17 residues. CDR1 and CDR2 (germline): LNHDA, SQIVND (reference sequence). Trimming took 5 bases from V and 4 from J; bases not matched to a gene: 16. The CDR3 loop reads CASSEPAFTSGGYEQYF. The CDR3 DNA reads TGTGCCAGTAGTGAACCAGCCTTTACTAGCGGCGGGTACGAGCAGTACTTC.

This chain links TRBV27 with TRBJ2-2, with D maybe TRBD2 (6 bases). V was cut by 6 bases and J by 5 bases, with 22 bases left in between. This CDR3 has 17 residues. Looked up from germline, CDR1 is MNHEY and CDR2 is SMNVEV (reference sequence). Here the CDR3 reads CASRGLSGDVLTGELFF. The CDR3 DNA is TGTGCCAGCAGGGGTCTGTCGGGAGACGTGTTAACCGGGGAGCTGTTTTTT.

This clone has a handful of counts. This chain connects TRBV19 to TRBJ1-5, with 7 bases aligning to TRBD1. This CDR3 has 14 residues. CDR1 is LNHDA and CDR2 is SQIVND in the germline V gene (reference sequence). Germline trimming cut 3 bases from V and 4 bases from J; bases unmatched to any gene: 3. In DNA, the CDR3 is TGTGCCAGTAGTATTTACAGGGGAAATCAGCCCCAGCATTTT. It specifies CASSIYRGNQPQHF.

The CDR3 protein is CASSILAKTNYGYTF. The DNA of the CDR3 is TGTGCCAGTAGTATTTTGGCTAAAACTAACTATGGCTACACCTTC. The rearrangement joins TRBV19 to TRBJ1-2; D gene ambiguous. CDR3 size: 15 residues. The germline V and J ends were trimmed by 3 bases and 0 bases, with 11 bases remaining between them. The germline V gene has CDR1 LNHDA and CDR2 SQIVND (reference sequence).

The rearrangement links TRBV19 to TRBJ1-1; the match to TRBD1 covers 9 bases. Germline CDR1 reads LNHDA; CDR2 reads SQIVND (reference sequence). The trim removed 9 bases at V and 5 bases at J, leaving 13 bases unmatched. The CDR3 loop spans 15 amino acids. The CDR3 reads CASQNKGQGKTEAFF. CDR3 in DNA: TGTGCCAGCCAGAACAAGGGACAGGGCAAAACTGAAGCTTTCTTT.

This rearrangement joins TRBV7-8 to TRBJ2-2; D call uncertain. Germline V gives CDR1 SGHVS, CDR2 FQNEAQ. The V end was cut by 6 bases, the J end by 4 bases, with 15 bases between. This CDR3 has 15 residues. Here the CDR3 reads CASRSRAGPTGELFF. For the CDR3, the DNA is TGTGCCAGCAGGAGTAGGGCCGGGCCCACCGGGGAGCTGTTTTTT.

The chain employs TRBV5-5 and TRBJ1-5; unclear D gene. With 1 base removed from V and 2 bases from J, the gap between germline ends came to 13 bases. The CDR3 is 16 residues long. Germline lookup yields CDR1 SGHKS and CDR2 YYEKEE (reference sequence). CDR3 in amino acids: CASSLSGSGGNQPQHF. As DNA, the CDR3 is TGTGCCAGCAGCTTGTCAGGCAGTGGGGGCAATCAGCCCCAGCATTTT.

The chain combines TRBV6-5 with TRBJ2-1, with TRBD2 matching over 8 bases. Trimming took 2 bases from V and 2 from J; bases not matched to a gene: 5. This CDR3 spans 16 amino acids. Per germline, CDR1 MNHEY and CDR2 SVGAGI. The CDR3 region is CASSYKPGRAYNEQFF. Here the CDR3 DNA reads TGTGCCAGCAGTTACAAACCCGGGAGGGCCTACAATGAGCAGTTCTTC.

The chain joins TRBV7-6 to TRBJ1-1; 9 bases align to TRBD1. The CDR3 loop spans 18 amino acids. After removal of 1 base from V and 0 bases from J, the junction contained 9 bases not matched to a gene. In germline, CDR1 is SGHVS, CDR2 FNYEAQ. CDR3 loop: CASSLGPGTGSMNTEAFF. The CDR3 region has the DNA TGTGCCAGCAGCTTAGGACCCGGGACAGGGAGCATGAACACTGAAGCTTTCTTT.

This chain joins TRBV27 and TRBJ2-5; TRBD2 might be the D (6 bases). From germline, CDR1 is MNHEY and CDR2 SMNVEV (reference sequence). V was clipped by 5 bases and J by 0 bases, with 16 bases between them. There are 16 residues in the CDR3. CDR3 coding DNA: TGTGCCAGCAGTCTCTCCTTCCGGGAGTACCAAGAGACCCAGTACTTC. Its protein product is CASSLSFREYQETQYF.

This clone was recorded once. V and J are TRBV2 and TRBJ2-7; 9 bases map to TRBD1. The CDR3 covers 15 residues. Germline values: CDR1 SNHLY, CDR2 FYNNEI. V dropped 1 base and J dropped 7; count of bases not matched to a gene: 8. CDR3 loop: CASSEGTGAFGEQYF. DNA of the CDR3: TGTGCCAGCAGTGAAGGGACAGGGGCGTTTGGTGAGCAGTACTTC. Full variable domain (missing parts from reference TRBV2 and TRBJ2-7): EPEVTQTPSHQVTQMGQEVILRCVPISNHLYFYWYRQILGQKVEFLVSFYNNEISEKSEIFDDQFSVERPDGSNFTLKIRSTKLEDSAMYFCASSEGTGAFGEQYFGPGTRLTVT.

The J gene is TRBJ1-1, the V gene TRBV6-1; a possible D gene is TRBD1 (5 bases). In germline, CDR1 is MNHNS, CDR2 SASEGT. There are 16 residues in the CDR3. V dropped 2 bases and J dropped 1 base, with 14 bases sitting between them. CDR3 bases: TGTGCCAGCAGTGAATGGGCAGGGTTGGGGAACACTGAAGCTTTCTTT. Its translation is CASSEWAGLGNTEAFF.

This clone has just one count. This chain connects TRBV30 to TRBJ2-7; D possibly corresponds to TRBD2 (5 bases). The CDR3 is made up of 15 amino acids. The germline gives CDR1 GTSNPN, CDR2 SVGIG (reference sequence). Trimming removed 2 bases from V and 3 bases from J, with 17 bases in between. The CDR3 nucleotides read TGTGCCTGGAGTCCCATCTTGCGGGCTCACTACGAGCAGTACTTC. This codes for CAWSPILRAHYEQYF.

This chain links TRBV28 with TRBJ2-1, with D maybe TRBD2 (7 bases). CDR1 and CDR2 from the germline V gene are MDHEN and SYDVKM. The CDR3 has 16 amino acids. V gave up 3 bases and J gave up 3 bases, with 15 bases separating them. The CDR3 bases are TGTGCCAGCAGTTTTAATGGGGAGGGGGGCTACAATGAGCAGTTCTTC. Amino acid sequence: CASSFNGEGGYNEQFF. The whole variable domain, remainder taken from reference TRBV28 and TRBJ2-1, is DVKVTQSSRYLVKRTGEKVFLECVQDMDHENMFWYRQDPGLGLRLIYFSYDVKMKEKGDIPEGYSVSREKKERFSLILESASTNQTSMYLCASSFNGEGGYNEQFFGPGTRLTVL.

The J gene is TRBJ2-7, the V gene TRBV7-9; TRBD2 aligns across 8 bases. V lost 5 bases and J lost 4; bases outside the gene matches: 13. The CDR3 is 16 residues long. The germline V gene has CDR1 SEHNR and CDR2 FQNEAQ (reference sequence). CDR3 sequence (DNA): TGTGCCAGCAGCCGCCGCGGAGCGGGAGAGTTTTACGAGCAGTACTTC. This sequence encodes CASSRRGAGEFYEQYF.

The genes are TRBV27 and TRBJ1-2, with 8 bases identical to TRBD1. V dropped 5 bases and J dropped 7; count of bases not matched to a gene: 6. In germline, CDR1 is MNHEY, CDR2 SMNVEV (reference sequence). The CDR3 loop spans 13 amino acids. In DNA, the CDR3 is TGTGCCAGCAGTCCGACAGGGGTTAGTGGCTACACCTTC. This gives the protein CASSPTGVSGYTF.

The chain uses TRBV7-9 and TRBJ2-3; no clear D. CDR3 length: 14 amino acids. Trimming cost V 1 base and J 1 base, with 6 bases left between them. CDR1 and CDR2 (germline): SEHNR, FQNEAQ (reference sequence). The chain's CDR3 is CASSLGEGTDTQYF. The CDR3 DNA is TGTGCCAGCAGCTTAGGAGAGGGCACAGATACGCAGTATTTT.

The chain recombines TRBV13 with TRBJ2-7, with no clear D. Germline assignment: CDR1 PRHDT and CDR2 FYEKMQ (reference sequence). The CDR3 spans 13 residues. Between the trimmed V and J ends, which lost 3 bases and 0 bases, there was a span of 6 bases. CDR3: CASSFYSSYEQYF. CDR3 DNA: TGTGCCAGCAGCTTCTACTCCTCCTACGAGCAGTACTTC.